This T cell receptor (beta chain) is drawn from a study of T cells in Graves' hyperthyroidism and ophthalmopathy (dated by TCRdb to the late 2010s). Some background on the complete study: TCR V-J signatures able to tell the groups apart were searched for in a discovery cohort of more than 90 patients, of whom over 40 had Graves' ophthalmopathy and roughly 59 had stable Graves' hyperthyroidism. Prospective prediction of ophthalmopathy was tested in an independent validation cohort of 18 to 20 hyperthyroidism patients and some 17 patients who later progressed to ophthalmopathy. The 100 discovery patients were divided at random into training and test sets in a 7:3 ratio. Thyroid tissue and blood T-cell repertoires from six Graves' hyperthyroidism patients were also compared in the study. After sampling, hyperthyroidism patients received methimazole starting at 30 mg daily, and ophthalmopathy patients received high-dose intravenous methylprednisolone. The paper reports TCR Vbeta CDR3 sequencing of approximately 130 peripheral blood samples: over 40 ophthalmopathy, under 85 hyperthyroidism and approximately 17 progressor patients. Summary of the overall study and its limitations: No statistical method was used to fix the sample size in advance, and group allocation was not hidden from the investigators. During validation, the model predicted progression to ophthalmopathy a median of about 5.9 months ahead of onset, with around 70% sensitivity and roughly 75% specificity. In cross-validation, a model built on a 13 V-J signature told ophthalmopathy apart from stable hyperthyroidism with 87.88% sensitivity and about 81% specificity, and in testing the same model reached 80%/75%. Most expanded thyroid clonotypes (frequency above 0.001) were also detected in blood, suggesting blood repertoires may reflect thyroid immune responses.

The study excluded patients with uncontrolled infections, other autoimmune diseases, pregnancy or lactation. Clinical symptoms, serum thyroxine and TRAb, thyroid ultrasound, and orbital computed tomography formed the basis for the diagnoses. Total RNA was extracted with Trizol reagent, and quality was checked on an Agilent 2100 Bioanalyzer. The V and J ends are trimmed by 3 bases and 3 bases, leaving 5 bases between them. For CDR1 and CDR2, the germline V gene (reference sequence) lists WNHNN and SYGVQD. Including the terminal cysteine and phenylalanine, the CDR3 comprises 12 residues. Kept here is only the CDR3 DNA, which spans 36 bases and is read in frame from base 1. This clonotype was counted many times. Its antigen is still unknown. Within one base of it there is no much larger clone, and no base qualities were kept. The TCR beta CDR3 regions were amplified from RNA transcripts. A first-round RT-PCR of the TCR CDR3 used the HTBI primer set with the Qiagen OneStep RT-PCR kit. Libraries were constructed in a second round of multiplex PCR, after which size selection and purification were performed. Paired-end sequencing of the libraries was performed with 100 bp reads on an Illumina HiSeq2000. The authors processed their data as follows. SOAPnuke was used to process the raw data, removing reads that contained adapters or uncalled bases, had a mean Phred below 15, or lacked an exact match to the constant primer or identifier. COPE v1.2.5 was used to merge high-quality paired reads, and clonotypes were defined as unique nucleotide sequences. Clonotypes were aligned to IMGT TRBV, TRBD and TRBJ reference segments using MiTCR v1.1. Analysis was restricted to V-J combinations with a frequency above 0.0001, which covered 98% to 99.2% of repertoires. A TCS score was defined as the ratio of F50 (clonal expansion) to E x V (chaos), with BLOSUM62-based TCRdist applied between CDR3 peptides within each V-J. Welch's t-statistics and random forest reduced around 550 V-J features to 13, which were used in a naive Bayes classifier (R e1071). The similarity between thyroid and blood repertoires was quantified using the Morisita-Horn index. Through fastp at Q25 and MiXCR, TCRdb rebuilt clones from the public reads, retaining in-frame beta chains. Rows matching on CDR3 protein sequence are summarized as one entry with the most common DNA and genes. The V and J calls were determined by TCRdb, not by the authors. For this sample the table gives hundreds of thousands of distinct CDR3 sequences, of which less than 45% were detected only once. Of the sample, more than 7% falls within the top ten clones.

Sequenced: peripheral blood or thyroid tissue (not recorded which). The chain uses TRBV10-1 and TRBJ1-1, with the D gene not clear enough to name. This sequence was found in an adult man with Graves' disease, either hyperthyroidism or ophthalmopathy (not recorded which). DNA sequence: TGCGCCAGCAGTGACCCGGACACTGAAGCTTTCTTT. Its protein product is CASSDPDTEAFF.